Listed here are 28 T cell receptor beta chains from one sample, sequenced in a study of blood T cell repertoires in COVID-19. Clones were sequenced by immunoSEQ multiplex PCR, and TCRdb holds only the in-frame ones, with some missing. Seen here are 95,000 to 110,000 clones, 80% to 90% observed once, and the top ten hold roughly 4.9%. Material: peripheral blood. These receptor sequences come from a man between 40 and 49 years old with active or convalescent COVID-19.

In this sample, this clone turned up once. The rearrangement uses TRBV7-3 and TRBJ2-7; D perhaps matches TRBD1 (5 bases). In germline, CDR1 is SGHTA, CDR2 FQGTGA. The germline V and J ends were trimmed by 5 bases and 2 bases, with 13 bases remaining between them. The CDR3 has 14 residues. The CDR3 sequence: CASSPLAGPYEQYF. DNA for the CDR3: TGTGCCAGCAGCCCCCTTGCAGGGCCCTACGAGCAGTACTTC. The variable domain in full, with the rest retrieved from reference TRBV7-3 and TRBJ2-7, is GAGVSQTPSNKVTEKGKYVELRCDPISGHTALYWYRQSLGQGPEFLIYFQGTGAADDSGLPNDRFFAVRPEGSVSTLKIQRTERGDSAVYLCASSPLAGPYEQYFGPGTRLTVT.

The chain recombines TRBV27 with TRBJ2-3; possible D gene TRBD2, 5 bases. The V end was cut by 3 bases, the J end by 6 bases, with 10 bases between. Germline lookup yields CDR1 MNHEY and CDR2 SMNVEV (reference sequence). The CDR3 consists of 13 residues. The DNA for the CDR3 is TGTGCCAGCAGTTTCTACCCGGGGGATACGCAGTATTTT. This encodes CASSFYPGDTQYF.

V is TRBV27 and J is TRBJ1-5, with 12 bases identical to TRBD1. V lost 5 bases, J lost 0 bases, and 5 bases stayed unmatched. The germline V gene encodes CDR1 MNHEY and CDR2 SMNVEV (reference sequence). CDR3 size: 17 residues. The CDR3 is CASSPGTGGPSNQPQHF. The DNA for the CDR3 is TGTGCCAGCAGTCCCGGGACAGGGGGCCCTAGCAATCAGCCCCAGCATTTT.

The J gene is TRBJ1-1, the V gene TRBV28, with D possibly TRBD1 on 5 matching bases. The CDR3 is made up of 12 amino acids. Trimming shortened V by 6 bases and J by 7 bases, and 12 bases separated the two germline ends. Germline V gene data show CDR1 as MDHEN and CDR2 as SYDVKM. For the CDR3, the DNA is TGTGCCAGCAGGATTATGGGGCTTGAAGCTTTCTTT. Amino acid sequence: CASRIMGLEAFF.

The V call is TRBV5-1, the J call TRBJ2-3, with D maybe TRBD2 (6 bases). Trimming left V 5 bases short and J 6 bases short, with 16 bases between. In germline, CDR1 is SGHRS, CDR2 YFSETQ. The CDR3 covers 14 residues. CDR3 nucleotides: TGCGCCAGCAGTCGGACTAACGGGAGTGATACGCAGTATTTT. Translating gives CASSRTNGSDTQYF.

The chain joins TRBV7-3 to TRBJ1-4; 9 bases are a match to TRBD1. Germline V gene sequence: CDR1 SGHTA, CDR2 FQGTGA. This CDR3 is 15 amino acids long. V gave up 0 bases and J gave up 8 bases; unmatched junction bases: 4. CDR3 sequence: CASSLTGTGREKLFF. The CDR3 DNA sequence: TGTGCCAGCAGCTTAACCGGGACAGGGCGCGAAAAACTGTTTTTT.

V and J are TRBV20-1 and TRBJ2-7, with 7 bases fitting TRBD2. This CDR3 has 11 amino acids. CDR1 and CDR2 from the germline V gene are DFQATT and SNEGSKA (reference sequence). This chain's CDR3 is CGAGTSYEQYF. The CDR3 region has the DNA TGCGGAGCGGGGACCTCCTACGAGCAGTACTTC.

This sequence joins TRBV7-2 and TRBJ2-1, with 8 bases lining up with TRBD2. Per the germline V gene, CDR1 is SGHTA and CDR2 is FQGNSA. The length of the CDR3 is 14 residues. The junction had 7 bases not matched to a gene; V was cut back by 4 bases and J by 8 bases. CDR3 nucleotides: TGTGCCAGCAGCTCAAGTCGACTAGCGCATGAGCAGTTCTTC. Residues: CASSSSRLAHEQFF.

The chain joins TRBV28 to TRBJ1-1, with 9 nucleotides matching TRBD1. V gave up 3 bases and J gave up 0 bases; unmatched junction bases: 5. The CDR3 consists of 16 residues. In germline, CDR1 is MDHEN, CDR2 SYDVKM. The chain's CDR3 is CASSFFGTGMNTEAFF. CDR3 bases: TGTGCCAGCAGTTTTTTCGGGACAGGGATGAACACTGAAGCTTTCTTT.

V usage is TRBV7-2 and J usage is TRBJ1-1; D perhaps matches TRBD1 (6 bases). The CDR3 length is 14 residues. Trimming pared 6 bases from V and 5 bases from J, leaving 16 bases between. Germline CDR1 is SGHTA and CDR2 is FQGNSA. This CDR3 reads CASRFPGERTEAFF. Here the CDR3 DNA reads TGTGCCAGCAGGTTCCCAGGGGAACGGACTGAAGCTTTCTTT.

The chain joins TRBV27 to TRBJ2-1; D is possibly TRBD2 (6 bases). There are 14 residues in the CDR3. The V and J ends lost 4 bases and 5 bases respectively, with 12 bases between them. Germline CDR1 MNHEY, CDR2 SMNVEV (reference sequence). CDR3 nucleotides: TGTGCCAGCAGTTCCGGGACTTTTAACAATGAGCAGTTCTTC. Amino acid sequence: CASSSGTFNNEQFF.

The chain has TRBV3-1 (or the pseudogene TRBV3-2) and TRBJ2-3; D possibly corresponds to TRBD2 (5 bases). Germline-derived CDR1 and CDR2 are LGHDT and YNNKEL (reference sequence). The CDR3 has 13 amino acids. Trimming removed 2 bases from V and 5 bases from J, with 8 bases in between. As DNA, the CDR3 is TGTGCCAGCAGCCAACCACTAGGAGATACGCAGTATTTT. Protein: CASSQPLGDTQYF.

This clone has a handful of counts. The chain carries TRBV6-1 and TRBJ2-3, with TRBD2 matching over 10 bases. Germline assignment: CDR1 MNHNS and CDR2 SASEGT. V trimming: 3 bases; J trimming: 7 bases; junction bases outside the gene matches: 4. This CDR3 region has 14 residues. CDR3 amino acids: CASSEASGGNTQYF. DNA of the CDR3: TGTGCCAGCAGTGAGGCTAGCGGGGGCAATACGCAGTATTTT.

The rearrangement links TRBV11-2 to TRBJ2-6; 10 bases fit TRBD1. The CDR3 covers 19 residues. Unmatched junction bases numbered 12, after V lost 5 bases and J lost 2 bases. Per the germline V gene, CDR1 is SGHAT and CDR2 is FQNNGV. CDR3 nucleotide sequence: TGTGCCAGCAGCCACGGGACAGGGGTCTTTGGCACTGGGGCCAACGTCCTGACTTTC. This gives the protein CASSHGTGVFGTGANVLTF.

The chain combines TRBV25-1 with TRBJ2-5, with D hard to call. Germline CDR1 MGHDK, CDR2 SYGVNS. The CDR3 spans 13 residues. The V end was cut by 10 bases, the J end by 4 bases, with 16 bases between. The CDR3 sequence is CATDLGSLETQYF. In DNA, the CDR3 is TGTGCCACCGACCTAGGAAGTTTAGAGACCCAGTACTTC.

This clone was seen a handful of times. V gene TRBV18 combines with J gene TRBJ1-6; 7 bases are a match to TRBD1. Germline lookup yields CDR1 KGHSH and CDR2 LQKENI. Trimming at V came to 2 bases and at J to 5 bases, leaving 3 bases not matched to a gene. CDR3 length equals 15 residues. As DNA, the CDR3 is TGTGCCAGCTCACCAGGGACAGACAATAATTCACCCCTCCACTTT. It translates to CASSPGTDNNSPLHF.

This chain uses TRBV18 with TRBJ2-7; no clear D. CDR1 and CDR2 (germline): KGHSH, LQKENI. The CDR3 totals 14 residues. Trimming stripped 0 bases from V and 2 bases from J, with 8 bases between. The DNA of the CDR3 is TGTGCCAGCTCACCACCGTCGGTGCCCTACGAGCAGTACTTC. Protein product: CASSPPSVPYEQYF.

The chain uses TRBV10-3 and TRBJ1-2; 11 bases line up with TRBD1. The CDR3 runs 15 residues. The germline V gene has CDR1 ENHRY and CDR2 SYGVKD. After removal of 3 bases from V and 2 bases from J, the junction contained 2 bases not matched to a gene. The CDR3 loop is CAISDGQGANYGYTF. CDR3 coding DNA: TGTGCCATCAGTGATGGACAGGGGGCAAACTATGGCTACACCTTC.

V is TRBV4-2 and J is TRBJ1-1; D not certain. Germline-derived CDR1 and CDR2 are LGHNA and YNFKEQ. The V end was cut by 2 bases, the J end by 2 bases, with 21 bases between. The CDR3 has 18 amino acids. CDR3 bases: TGTGCCAGCAGCCAATTTGGAGCGGGAGGTATCCGAAACACTGAAGCTTTCTTT. It translates to CASSQFGAGGIRNTEAFF.

The chain combines TRBV7-6 with TRBJ2-7; 9 bases agree with TRBD1. The V gene end was trimmed by 1 base and the J gene end by 3 bases; junction bases not matched to a gene: 4. The CDR3 totals 15 residues. CDR1 and CDR2 (germline): SGHVS, FNYEAQ. This chain's CDR3 is CASSLGDREDYEQYF. CDR3 nucleotide sequence: TGTGCCAGCAGCTTAGGGGACAGGGAAGACTACGAGCAGTACTTC.

The rearrangement joins TRBV5-6 to TRBJ1-2; D is ambiguous. The V end lost 2 bases, the J end lost 6 bases, and 11 bases lay between the germline ends. The CDR3 loop spans 13 amino acids. Looked up from germline, CDR1 is SGHDT and CDR2 is YYEEEE. The CDR3 protein is CASSLPYGDGYTF. CDR3 coding DNA: TGTGCCAGCAGCTTACCCTACGGGGATGGCTACACCTTC.

V and J are TRBV11-2 and TRBJ1-1; D might be TRBD1 (5 bases). Germline values: CDR1 SGHAT, CDR2 FQNNGV. CDR3 size: 13 residues. V lost 3 bases to trimming and J lost 5 bases, with 10 bases between them. The CDR3 is CASSFGGRTEAFF. The CDR3 nucleotides are TGTGCCAGCAGCTTTGGGGGGAGGACTGAAGCTTTCTTT.

V gene TRBV4-3 combines with J gene TRBJ2-1; maybe TRBD2 (6 bases). From germline, CDR1 is LGHNA and CDR2 YSLEER. Between the trimmed V and J ends, which lost 1 base and 6 bases, there was a span of 13 bases. There are 15 residues in the CDR3. Here the CDR3 reads CASSQAWGVGNEQFF. The CDR3 DNA is TGCGCCAGCAGCCAAGCCTGGGGGGTCGGCAATGAGCAGTTCTTC.

The chain is built from TRBV19 and TRBJ2-7; the match to TRBD2 covers 12 bases. The V and J ends lost 4 bases and 2 bases, in that order; junction bases with no gene match: 6. CDR3 length: 16 residues. CDR1 LNHDA and CDR2 SQIVND come from the germline V gene (reference sequence). CDR3 residues: CASSTQLAGGPYEQYF. The CDR3 nucleotides read TGTGCCAGTAGTACTCAGCTAGCGGGAGGGCCCTACGAGCAGTACTTC. The whole variable domain, remainder taken from reference TRBV19 and TRBJ2-7, is DGGITQSPKYLFRKEGQNVTLSCEQNLNHDAMYWYRQDPGQGLRLIYYSQIVNDFQKGDIAEGYSVSREKKESFPLTVTSAQKNPTAFYLCASSTQLAGGPYEQYFGPGTRLTVT.

The V and J genes are TRBV7-2 and TRBJ2-1; 7 bases line up with TRBD1. CDR1 and CDR2 (germline): SGHTA, FQGNSA. The V segment lost 5 bases and the J segment 4 bases; nucleotides outside the gene matches: 8. CDR3 size: 15 residues. CDR3 DNA sequence: TGTGCCAGCAGCGCGAGGGGGCACAGGTACAATGAGCAGTTCTTC. This gives the protein CASSARGHRYNEQFF.

This CDR3 reads CASTRQGGAYQPQHF. CDR3 nucleotides: TGTGCCAGCACCCGACAGGGGGGAGCCTATCAGCCCCAGCATTTT. V and J are TRBV28 and TRBJ1-5; TRBD1 matches at 9 bases. CDR1 and CDR2 (germline): MDHEN, SYDVKM. V shed 7 bases, J shed 5 bases, and the junction held 9 bases outside the gene matches. CDR3 length: 15 residues.

The genes are TRBV6-5 and TRBJ2-3; 9 nucleotides match TRBD1. In germline, CDR1 is MNHEY, CDR2 SVGAGI. Germline trimming cut 0 bases from V and 5 bases from J; bases unmatched to any gene: 6. This CDR3 has 16 amino acids. The CDR3 nucleotides are TGTGCCAGCAGTTACTCGACAGGGGGGTATGGAGATACGCAGTATTTT. It encodes CASSYSTGGYGDTQYF.

The gene calls are TRBV18 and TRBJ2-3; D is possibly TRBD2 (5 bases). CDR1 and CDR2 from the germline V gene are KGHSH and LQKENI. The CDR3 totals 14 residues. The V gene lost 6 bases and the J gene lost 5 bases, with 15 bases spanning the gap. CDR3: CASSLLLRGDTQYF. For the CDR3, the DNA is TGTGCCAGCTCCCTCCTCCTTCGGGGAGATACGCAGTATTTT. Based on the CDR3 plus reference TRBV18 and TRBJ2-3, the full variable domain is NAGVMQNPRHLVRRRGQEARLRCSPMKGHSHVYWYRQLPEEGLKFMVYLQKENIIDESGMPKERFSAEFPKEGPSILRIQQVVRGDSAAYFCASSLLLRGDTQYFGPGTRLTVL.